These T cell receptor beta chains were read from a single sample in a study of OX40 agonist ivuxolimab in advanced cancers. Using immunoSEQ multiplex PCR, the repertoire was profiled, and TCRdb retains in-frame clones only, with some absent. The table shows about 6,500 clones, with just under 70% occurring only once. The source was CD4+ or CD8+ T cells sorted from blood, collected in a trial of the OX40 agonist ivuxolimab. All receptors come from an adult with an advanced solid tumor such as melanoma, head and neck, liver or kidney cancer. Each CDR3 is given with its conserved first and last residue.

J	V	CDR3
TRBJ2-7	TRBV6-6	CASSPRGYEQYF
TRBJ1-2	TRBV27	CASSLSGGGNYGYTF
TRBJ2-1	TRBV6-1	CASSETSGGYNEQFF
TRBJ2-3	TRBV28	CASSFLAGTDTQYF
TRBJ2-3	TRBV6-4	CASSGGREADTQYF
TRBJ1-1	TRBV19	CASSETGWGEAFF
.	TRBV28	CASSPRLGLSYEQYF
TRBJ1-1	TRBV19	CASTNSYWNTEAFF
TRBJ2-7	TRBV30	CAWSVMTAYEQYF
TRBJ1-1	TRBV27	CASSSRDRRAFF
TRBJ2-1	TRBV4-1	CASSQDIRGEQFF
TRBJ2-7	TRBV7-2	CASSLEWTSGNSYEQYF
TRBJ1-4	TRBV7-9	CASSPSGLGAEKLFF
TRBJ2-7	TRBV6-5	CASSFRGEQYF
TRBJ1-1	TRBV20-1	CSARGVTEAFF
TRBJ2-7	TRBV14	CASSRWTGTGSYEQYF
TRBJ2-2	TRBV29-1	CSVVNENTGELFF
TRBJ2-7	TRBV11-1	CASSPSGREEEQYF
TRBJ2-7	TRBV9	CASSPGLAGVEQYF
TRBJ2-7	TRBV5-4	CASSLESSYEQYF
TRBJ2-2	TRBV6-5	CASSYTGGRYTGELFF
TRBJ2-7	TRBV6-5	CASSYARDTNYEQYF
TRBJ2-1	TRBV4-1	CASSQAPGNEQFF
TRBJ2-2	TRBV6-4	CASSDRDTGELFF
TRBJ2-7	TRBV6-5	CASSWTSGSSYEQYF
TRBJ2-7	TRBV19	CASRPRGQDEQYF
TRBJ2-2	TRBV4-1	CASSQDRLQATQNTGELFF
TRBJ1-2	TRBV7-9	CASSPSPLGGNGYTF
TRBJ2-1	TRBV9	CASSAQQGYNEQFF
TRBJ2-1	TRBV27	CASSFAGEYNEQFF
TRBJ2-2	TRBV1	CTSSQTGGEHRGAVF
TRBJ2-7	TRBV7-9	CASSIQVSPDEQYF
TRBJ1-1	TRBV19	CASSIFRMNTEAFF
TRBJ2-2	TRBV27	CASRPEGTGANTGELFF
TRBJ2-5	TRBV6-5	CASSYLAGEHQETQYF
TRBJ2-7	TRBV28	CASSGDRVYEQYF
TRBJ2-7	TRBV5-6	CASSLVGRNEQYF
TRBJ1-2	TRBV28	CASSSLEYDYGYTF
TRBJ1-1	TRBV5-5	CASSLSSGSEAFF
TRBJ2-3	TRBV9	CASSVWGEGTDTQYF
TRBJ2-2	TRBV6-6	CASSYSGDDTGELFF
TRBJ2-1	TRBV7-2	CASSSRGTPYNEQFF
TRBJ2-7	TRBV28	CASNLGGRAGEQYF
TRBJ2-7	TRBV5-1	CASSLGQGSSYEQYF
TRBJ1-2	TRBV29-1	CSSKRGADGYTF
TRBJ1-1	TRBV7-2	CASSLTGHEAFF
TRBJ2-7	TRBV9	CASSADSEQYF
TRBJ2-1	TRBV6-4	CASSPLPGQEQFF
TRBJ2-5	TRBV5-4	CASSQDLAGRQTQYF
TRBJ1-1	TRBV29-1	CSVEHRTPGAFF